The clone carrying this T cell receptor beta chain was seen a few times. The antigen is unknown. The data stem from a study of T cells in Graves' hyperthyroidism and ophthalmopathy. General observations from the study: Expanded thyroid clonotypes (above 0.001) were mostly also found in blood.

There were TCR beta CDR3 regions amplified from RNA transcripts. The HTBI set primed first-round TCR CDR3 RT-PCR. TCRdb called the multiplex PCR reads again in MiXCR, with one record for every CDR3 protein. The table lists some 500,000 distinct CDR3 sequences, about an eighth of them singletons. The origin of this receptor is a woman younger than 35 with Graves' hyperthyroidism. Sequenced material: blood.

The CDR3 here is CASGVTSGTINIQYF. The CDR3 region has the DNA TGTGCCAGCGGGGTGACTAGCGGGACGATAAACATTCAGTACTTC. This sequence joins TRBV27 and TRBJ2-4; 11 bases map to TRBD2. Germline CDR1 is MNHEY and CDR2 is SMNVEV (reference sequence). V lost 8 bases to trimming and J lost 6 bases; unmatched junction nucleotides: 9. The CDR3 covers 15 residues.